These 23 T cell receptor beta chains share one sample of origin, sequenced in a study of blood T cell repertoires in COVID-19. The method was immunoSEQ multiplex PCR; TCRdb's version includes in-frame clones alone and lacks a portion of them. The sample includes 250,000 to 300,000 clones, 86% seen only once; the top ten take about 3%. The source material was peripheral blood. The receptors shown here come from a woman aged 25-40 years with active or convalescent COVID-19.

The V gene is TRBV7-6, the J gene TRBJ1-6, with 11 bases that match TRBD1. CDR1 and CDR2 (germline): SGHVS, FNYEAQ. V gave up 5 bases and J gave up 8 bases; unmatched junction bases: 23. The CDR3 runs 21 residues. The DNA of the CDR3 is TGTGCCAGCAGCCGCTTAGCCGGCAGGACAGGGGGCTCGGTTGGTTATTCACCCCTCCACTTT. Translation gives CASSRLAGRTGGSVGYSPLHF.

This clone appeared a few times. J is TRBJ2-5 and V is TRBV2; 11 bases are a match to TRBD2. CDR3 size: 17 residues. The germline CDR1 and CDR2 sequences are SNHLY and FYNNEI. V was pared by 6 bases and J by 5 bases, with 14 bases of the junction left unmatched. CDR3 in DNA: TGTGCCAGCAGCGGTGGGACTAGCGGACGGGCCTTGGAGACCCAGTACTTC. Its translation is CASSGGTSGRALETQYF.

The chain uses TRBV5-4 and TRBJ2-3; a weak D match, TRBD1 (6 bases). The CDR3 runs to 15 residues. Trimming removed 2 bases at V and 3 bases at J, with 13 bases between. Per the germline V gene, CDR1 is SGHNT and CDR2 is YYREEE (reference sequence). CDR3 protein: CASSLGQGSTDTQYF. As DNA, the CDR3 is TGTGCCAGCAGCTTAGGTCAGGGGAGTACAGATACGCAGTATTTT.

This chain uses TRBV6-5 with TRBJ1-1; 8 positions match TRBD1. The V gene's germline CDR1 is MNHEY and CDR2 SVGAGI. V shed 6 bases and J 1 base; nucleotides not matched to a gene: 4. There are 14 residues in the CDR3. DNA of the CDR3: TGTGCCAGCAGCCCAGGACAGGGGAACACTGAAGCTTTCTTT. It codes for CASSPGQGNTEAFF.

This clone was seen once. V usage is TRBV27 and J usage is TRBJ1-2; D ambiguous. CDR1 and CDR2 from the germline V gene are MNHEY and SMNVEV (reference sequence). The CDR3 covers 16 residues. V dropped 4 bases and J dropped 4 bases, with 19 bases sitting between them. The CDR3 DNA follows: TGTGCCAGCAGTTCCCGCCTCGGGGAAGAGGGCTATGGCTACACCTTC. This gives the protein CASSSRLGEEGYGYTF.

V usage is TRBV18 and J usage is TRBJ1-1; maybe TRBD1 (6 bases). CDR3 length equals 15 residues. V shed 4 bases and J shed 8 bases, with 20 bases lying between them. From germline, CDR1 is KGHSH and CDR2 LQKENI. The CDR3 bases are TGTGCCAGCTCACTTGGACAGTCCCCGGGGGGGGAAGCTTTCTTT. It specifies CASSLGQSPGGEAFF.

This chain joins TRBV19 and TRBJ2-7; 9 nucleotides line up with TRBD2. CDR1 is LNHDA, CDR2 SQIVND, per germline (reference sequence). The V segment lost 5 bases and the J segment 2 bases; nucleotides outside the gene matches: 4. CDR3 length: 14 amino acids. In DNA, the CDR3 is TGTGCCAGTAGTGACATAGCGGGGGCCTACGAGCAGTACTTC. It encodes CASSDIAGAYEQYF.

The DNA for the CDR3 is TGCAGCGTTGTGACAGTGAACACTGAAGCTTTCTTT. Translated, it gives CSVVTVNTEAFF. V and J are TRBV29-1 and TRBJ1-1; possible D gene TRBD1, 5 bases. V was clipped by 4 bases and J by 0 bases, with 6 bases between them. The germline V gene encodes CDR1 SQVTM and CDR2 ANQGSEA. CDR3 length equals 12 residues.

V gene TRBV5-1 combines with J gene TRBJ1-2; D perhaps matches TRBD1 (6 bases). The CDR3 covers 16 residues. CDR1 is SGHRS and CDR2 is YFSETQ in the germline V gene. V gave up 4 bases and J gave up 0 bases, with 16 bases separating them. In DNA form, the CDR3 reads TGCGCCAGCAGCCCTCCGAGGACAGACGCTAACTATGGCTACACCTTC. It is translated as CASSPPRTDANYGYTF.

The V and J genes are TRBV9 and TRBJ1-3, with 11 bases that match TRBD1. V gave up 0 bases and J gave up 0 bases; unmatched junction bases: 2. Germline V CDR1 and CDR2: SGDLS, YYNGEE. The CDR3 extends over 17 amino acids. CDR3 in DNA: TGTGCCAGCAGCGTAGAGGACAGGGGGCTCTCTGGAAACACCATATATTTT. It translates to CASSVEDRGLSGNTIYF.

This chain links TRBV19 with TRBJ2-7; 9 nucleotides align to TRBD1. The germline V gene has CDR1 LNHDA and CDR2 SQIVND (reference sequence). V was clipped by 6 bases and J by 1 base; unmatched bases: 10. CDR3 length: 16 residues. CDR3 region: CASSPTGGKKSYEQYF. The CDR3 coding sequence is TGTGCCAGTAGCCCGACAGGGGGAAAGAAATCCTACGAGCAGTACTTC.

Only one count was recorded for this clone. The CDR3 region is CASLDRVHYGYTF. The CDR3 DNA is TGTGCCAGTCTAGACAGGGTTCACTATGGCTACACCTTC. The chain uses TRBV27 and TRBJ1-2, with 7 bases matching TRBD1. This CDR3 is 13 amino acids long. CDR1 is MNHEY, CDR2 SMNVEV, per germline (reference sequence). V gave up 9 bases and J gave up 3 bases; unmatched junction bases: 7.

As for this clone: One junction end does not reproduce the germline sequence, and a read error may be involved. This chain links TRBV18 with TRBJ1-6; 7 bases align to TRBD1. The CDR3 loop spans 11 amino acids. CDR1 is KGHSH, CDR2 LQKENI, per germline. The CDR3 region is CASSPGTALDF. The CDR3 DNA reads as TGTGCCAGCTCCCCCGGGACAGCCCTAGACTTT.

This chain joins TRBV18 and TRBJ1-6; unclear D gene. The CDR3 sequence is 15 residues long. The V and J ends lost 3 bases and 7 bases respectively, with 13 bases between them. Germline V gene data show CDR1 as KGHSH and CDR2 as LQKENI. The CDR3 loop reads CASSPSRTGNSPLHF. In DNA form, the CDR3 reads TGTGCCAGCTCACCTTCCCGGACGGGAAATTCACCCCTCCACTTT.

The chain links TRBV5-4 to TRBJ2-3, with unresolved D. CDR1 and CDR2 from the germline V gene are SGHNT and YYREEE (reference sequence). The CDR3 consists of 13 residues. The V gene lost 4 bases and the J gene lost 4 bases, with 10 bases spanning the gap. Here the CDR3 reads CASSQTQADTQYF. For the CDR3, the DNA is TGTGCCAGCAGCCAAACCCAGGCAGATACGCAGTATTTT.

The V and J genes are TRBV5-5 and TRBJ2-3, with a possible D match to TRBD2 (5 bases). CDR1 is SGHKS, CDR2 YYEKEE, per germline (reference sequence). V was cut by 5 bases and J by 3 bases, with 13 bases left in between. The length of the CDR3 is 14 residues. The CDR3 DNA reads TGTGCCAGCAGGCGGGCAGGCACAACAGATACGCAGTATTTT. It codes for CASRRAGTTDTQYF.

This rearrangement joins TRBV4-2 to TRBJ2-7; tentative D call: TRBD1 (5 bases). CDR3 length: 15 residues. V lost 4 bases, J lost 5 bases, and 18 bases lay in between. CDR1 is LGHNA, CDR2 YNFKEQ, per germline. The CDR3 DNA sequence: TGTGCCAGCAGCCCCCCGCAGGTTCTAGGGGACGAGCAGTACTTC. It specifies CASSPPQVLGDEQYF.

This clone was recorded only once. The chain uses TRBV5-6 and TRBJ1-6; D unresolved. The germline CDR1 and CDR2 sequences are SGHDT and YYEEEE. The V end lost 4 bases, the J end lost 7 bases, and 6 bases lay between the germline ends. This CDR3 has 12 residues. The CDR3, as DNA: TGTGCCAGCAGCCCGGGAAATTCACCCCTCCACTTT. This gives the protein CASSPGNSPLHF.

J is TRBJ2-2 and V is TRBV9, with 10 nucleotides matching TRBD2. Trimming cost V 0 bases and J 0 bases; bases outside gene matches: 2. CDR3 length equals 17 residues. CDR1 and CDR2 from the germline V gene are SGDLS and YYNGEE. The CDR3 DNA follows: TGTGCCAGCAGCGTAGCGACTAGCGGGTCGAACACCGGGGAGCTGTTTTTT. Translated: CASSVATSGSNTGELFF.

The chain carries TRBV27 and TRBJ1-2; TRBD1 might be the D (6 bases). The ends were cut back, 5 bases at V and 0 bases at J, with 10 bases in the middle. Germline V CDR1 and CDR2: MNHEY, SMNVEV (reference sequence). This CDR3 has 14 amino acids. The CDR3 DNA sequence: TGTGCCAGCAGTAGGGACATCGCTAACTATGGCTACACCTTC. Protein: CASSRDIANYGYTF.

This rearrangement joins TRBV3-1 (or the pseudogene TRBV3-2) to TRBJ2-7, with 7 bases aligning to TRBD2. This CDR3 comprises 14 residues. Germline CDR1 and CDR2: LGHDT and YNNKEL (reference sequence). V lost 4 bases and J lost 0; bases outside the gene matches: 3. The CDR3 region is CASSPRDYSYEQYF. The CDR3 DNA is TGTGCCAGCAGCCCACGGGACTACTCCTACGAGCAGTACTTC.

The rearrangement uses TRBV2 and TRBJ1-1; the D gene is possibly TRBD1 (5 bases). V was cut by 4 bases and J by 4 bases, with 16 bases left in between. Germline lookup yields CDR1 SNHLY and CDR2 FYNNEI. The CDR3 extends over 15 amino acids. The CDR3 DNA follows: TGTGCCAGCAGTGCCCTGGGTGGGGCTGGCACTGAAGCTTTCTTT. Protein sequence: CASSALGGAGTEAFF.

V gene TRBV7-2 combines with J gene TRBJ2-5, with D possibly matching TRBD2 (6 bases). The CDR3 contains 14 residues. Germline values: CDR1 SGHTA, CDR2 FQGNSA. Between the trimmed V and J ends, which lost 3 bases and 4 bases, there was a span of 12 bases. CDR3 in DNA: TGTGCCAGCAGCTTGGGATCGGGACTAGAGACCCAGTACTTC. It is translated as CASSLGSGLETQYF.